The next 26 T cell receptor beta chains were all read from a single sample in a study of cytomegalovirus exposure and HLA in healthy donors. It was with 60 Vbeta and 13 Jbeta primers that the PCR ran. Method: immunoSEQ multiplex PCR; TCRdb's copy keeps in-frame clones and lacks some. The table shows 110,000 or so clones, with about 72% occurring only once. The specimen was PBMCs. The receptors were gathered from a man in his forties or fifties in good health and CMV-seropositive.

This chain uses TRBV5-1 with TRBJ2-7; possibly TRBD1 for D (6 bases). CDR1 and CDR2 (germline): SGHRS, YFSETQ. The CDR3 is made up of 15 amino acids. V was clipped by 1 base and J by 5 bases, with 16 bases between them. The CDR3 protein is CASSLIPGDGHEQYF. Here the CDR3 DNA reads TGCGCCAGCAGCTTGATTCCAGGGGATGGTCACGAGCAGTACTTC. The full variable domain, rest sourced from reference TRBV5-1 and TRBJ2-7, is KAGVTQTPRYLIKTRGQQVTLSCSPISGHRSVSWYQQTPGQGLQFLFEYFSETQRNKGNFPGRFSGRQFSNSRSEMNVSTLELGDSALYLCASSLIPGDGHEQYFGPGTRLTVT.

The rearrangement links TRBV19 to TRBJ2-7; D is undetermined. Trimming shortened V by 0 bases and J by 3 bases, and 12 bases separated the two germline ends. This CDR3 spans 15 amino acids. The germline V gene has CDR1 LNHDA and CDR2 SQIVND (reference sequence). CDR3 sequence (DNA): TGTGCCAGTAGTATAGAAGGCCAAGCGAACTACGAGCAGTACTTC. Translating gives CASSIEGQANYEQYF.

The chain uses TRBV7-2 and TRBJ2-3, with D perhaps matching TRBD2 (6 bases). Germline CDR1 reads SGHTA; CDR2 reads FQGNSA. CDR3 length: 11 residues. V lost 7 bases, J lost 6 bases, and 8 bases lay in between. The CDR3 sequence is CASKRGDTQYF. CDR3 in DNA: TGTGCCAGCAAACGGGGGGATACGCAGTATTTT.

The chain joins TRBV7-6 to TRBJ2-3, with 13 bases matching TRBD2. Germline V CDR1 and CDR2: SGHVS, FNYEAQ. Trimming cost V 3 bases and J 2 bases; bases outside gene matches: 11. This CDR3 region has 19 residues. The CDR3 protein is CASSFDFTTSGGNTDTQYF. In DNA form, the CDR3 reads TGTGCCAGCAGCTTCGACTTTACGACTAGCGGGGGGAACACAGATACGCAGTATTTT.

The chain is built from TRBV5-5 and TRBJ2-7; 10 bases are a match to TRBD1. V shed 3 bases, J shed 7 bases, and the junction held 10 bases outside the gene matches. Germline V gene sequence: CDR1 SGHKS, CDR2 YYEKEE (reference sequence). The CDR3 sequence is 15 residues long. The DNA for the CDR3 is TGTGCCAGCAGCTCCCGGGACAGGGGACTAAAAGAGCAGTACTTC. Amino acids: CASSSRDRGLKEQYF. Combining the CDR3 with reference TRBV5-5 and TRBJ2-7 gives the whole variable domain DAGVTQSPTHLIKTRGQQVTLRCSPISGHKSVSWYQQVLGQGPQFIFQYYEKEERGRGNFPDRFSARQFPNYSSELNVNALLLGDSALYLCASSSRDRGLKEQYFGPGTRLTVT.

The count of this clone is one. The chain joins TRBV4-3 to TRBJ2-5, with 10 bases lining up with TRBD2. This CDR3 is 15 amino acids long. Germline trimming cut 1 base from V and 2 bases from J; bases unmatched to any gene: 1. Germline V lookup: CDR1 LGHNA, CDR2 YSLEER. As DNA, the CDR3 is TGCGCCAGCAGCCAAGCTAGCGGGGGTCAAGAGACCCAGTACTTC. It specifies CASSQASGGQETQYF.

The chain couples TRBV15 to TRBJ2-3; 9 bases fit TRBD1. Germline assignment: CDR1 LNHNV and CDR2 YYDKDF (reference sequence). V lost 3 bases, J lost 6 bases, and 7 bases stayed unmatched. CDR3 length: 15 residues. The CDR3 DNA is TGTGCCACCAGCAGCCTAGGGACAGGGAGGGATACGCAGTATTTT. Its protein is CATSSLGTGRDTQYF.

This chain's CDR3 is CASSLIGGGNIQYF. For the CDR3, the DNA is TGTGCCAGCAGCCTGATAGGGGGCGGGAACATTCAGTACTTC. V and J are TRBV14 and TRBJ2-4; 7 nucleotides line up with TRBD1. CDR1 SGHDN and CDR2 FVKESK come from the germline V gene. After removal of 4 bases from V and 7 bases from J, the junction contained 7 bases not matched to a gene. CDR3 length: 14 amino acids. The full variable domain, its missing parts supplied by reference TRBV14 and TRBJ2-4, is EAGVTQFPSHSVIEKGQTVTLRCDPISGHDNLYWYRRVMGKEIKFLLHFVKESKQDESGMPNNRFLAERTGGTYSTLKVQPAELEDSGVYFCASSLIGGGNIQYFGAGTRLSVL.

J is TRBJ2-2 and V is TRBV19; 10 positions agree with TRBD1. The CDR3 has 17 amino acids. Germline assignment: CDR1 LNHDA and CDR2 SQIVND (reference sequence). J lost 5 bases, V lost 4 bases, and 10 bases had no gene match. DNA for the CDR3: TGTGCCAGTAGTAAACTAGCCGGGACAGGGGTTACCGGGGAGCTGTTTTTT. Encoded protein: CASSKLAGTGVTGELFF.

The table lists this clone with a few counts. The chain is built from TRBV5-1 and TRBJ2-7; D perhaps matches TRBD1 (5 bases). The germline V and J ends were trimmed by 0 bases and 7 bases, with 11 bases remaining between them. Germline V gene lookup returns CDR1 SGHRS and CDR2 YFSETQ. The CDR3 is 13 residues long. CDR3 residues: CASSLDRQREQYF. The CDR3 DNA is TGCGCCAGCAGCTTGGACAGGCAGAGGGAGCAGTACTTC.

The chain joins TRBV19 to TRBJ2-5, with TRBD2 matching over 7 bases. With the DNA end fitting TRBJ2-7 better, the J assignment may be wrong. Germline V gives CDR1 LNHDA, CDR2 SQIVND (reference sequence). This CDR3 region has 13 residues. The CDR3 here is CASSWGGSYEQYF. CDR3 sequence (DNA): TGTGCCAGTAGTTGGGGGGGGAGCTACGAGCAGTACTTC.

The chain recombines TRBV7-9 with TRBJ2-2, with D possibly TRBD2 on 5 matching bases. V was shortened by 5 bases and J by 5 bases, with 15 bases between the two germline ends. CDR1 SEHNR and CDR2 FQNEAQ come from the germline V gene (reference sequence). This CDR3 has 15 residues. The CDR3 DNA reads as TGTGCCAGCAGCCGGGAAGGGTTTCAAACCGGGGAGCTGTTTTTT. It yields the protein CASSREGFQTGELFF.

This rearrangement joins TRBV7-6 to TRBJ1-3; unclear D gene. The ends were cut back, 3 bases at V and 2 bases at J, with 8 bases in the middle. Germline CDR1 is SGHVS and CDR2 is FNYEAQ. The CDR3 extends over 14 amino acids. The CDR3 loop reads CASSLGLTGNTIYF. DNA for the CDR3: TGTGCCAGCAGCTTGGGCCTAACTGGAAACACCATATATTTT. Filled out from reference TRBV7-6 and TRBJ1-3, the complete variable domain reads GAGVSQSPRYKVTKRGQDVALRCDPISGHVSLYWYRQALGQGPEFLTYFNYEAQQDKSGLPNDRFSAERPEGSISTLTIQRTEQRDSAMYRCASSLGLTGNTIYFGEGSWLTVV.

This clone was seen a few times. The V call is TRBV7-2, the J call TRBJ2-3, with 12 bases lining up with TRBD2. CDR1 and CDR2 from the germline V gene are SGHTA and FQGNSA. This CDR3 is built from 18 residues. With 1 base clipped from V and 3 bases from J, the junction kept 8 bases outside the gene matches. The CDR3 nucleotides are TGTGCCAGCAGCTTAGTACCCAGGACTAGCGGGGTAACAGATACGCAGTATTTT. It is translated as CASSLVPRTSGVTDTQYF.

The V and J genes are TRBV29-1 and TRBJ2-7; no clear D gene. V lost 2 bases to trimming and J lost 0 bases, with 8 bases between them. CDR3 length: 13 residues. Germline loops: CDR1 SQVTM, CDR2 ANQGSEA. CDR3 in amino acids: CSVELSSSYEQYF. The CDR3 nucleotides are TGCAGCGTTGAACTCTCGAGCTCCTACGAGCAGTACTTC.

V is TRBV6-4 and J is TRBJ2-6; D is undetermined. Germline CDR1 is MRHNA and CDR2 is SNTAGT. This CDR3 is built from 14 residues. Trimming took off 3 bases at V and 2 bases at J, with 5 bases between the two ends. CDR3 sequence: CASSERAGANVLTF. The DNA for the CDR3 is TGTGCCAGCAGTGAACGGGCTGGGGCCAACGTCCTGACTTTC.

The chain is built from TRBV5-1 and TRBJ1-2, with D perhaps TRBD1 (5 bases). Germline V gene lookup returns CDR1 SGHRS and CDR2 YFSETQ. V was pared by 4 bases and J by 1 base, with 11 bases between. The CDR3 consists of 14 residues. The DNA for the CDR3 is TGCGCCAGCAGCGAGACAGCCTATAACTATGGCTACACCTTC. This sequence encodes CASSETAYNYGYTF.

The CDR3 region has the DNA TGCGCCAGCAGCTTCGTACTTAACACCGGGGAGCTGTTTTTT. It encodes CASSFVLNTGELFF. J is TRBJ2-2 and V is TRBV5-1; D is unclear. The CDR3 has 14 residues. Trimming cost V 2 bases and J 2 bases, with 7 bases left between them. Germline assignment: CDR1 SGHRS and CDR2 YFSETQ.

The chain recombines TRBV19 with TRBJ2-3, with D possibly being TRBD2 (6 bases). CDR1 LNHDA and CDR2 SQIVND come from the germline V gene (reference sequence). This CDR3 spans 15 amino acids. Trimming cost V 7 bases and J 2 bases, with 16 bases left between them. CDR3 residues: CASIGSGPSTDTQYF. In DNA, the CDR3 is TGTGCCAGTATCGGGAGCGGACCCTCCACAGATACGCAGTATTTT.

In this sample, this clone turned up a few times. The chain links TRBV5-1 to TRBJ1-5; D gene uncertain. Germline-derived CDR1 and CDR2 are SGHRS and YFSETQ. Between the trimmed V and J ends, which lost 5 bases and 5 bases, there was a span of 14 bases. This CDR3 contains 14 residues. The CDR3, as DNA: TGCGCCAGCAGTTCCCTCGGCGGTCATCAGCCCCAGCATTTT. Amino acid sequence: CASSSLGGHQPQHF.

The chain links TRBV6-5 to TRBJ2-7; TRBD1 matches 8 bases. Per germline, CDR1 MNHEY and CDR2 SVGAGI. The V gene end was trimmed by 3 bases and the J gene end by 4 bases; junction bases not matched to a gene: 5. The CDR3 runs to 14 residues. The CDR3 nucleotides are TGTGCCAGCAGTTATGGACAGGGTAGTTACGAGCAGTACTTC. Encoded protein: CASSYGQGSYEQYF.

The CDR3 here is CASSGRFSGNTIYF. In nucleotides, the CDR3 is TGTGCCAGCAGCGGCAGGTTTTCTGGAAACACCATATATTTT. The chain links TRBV9 to TRBJ1-3; unclear D gene. This CDR3 spans 14 amino acids. Germline V CDR1 and CDR2: SGDLS, YYNGEE. V was pared by 3 bases and J by 1 base, with 8 bases between.

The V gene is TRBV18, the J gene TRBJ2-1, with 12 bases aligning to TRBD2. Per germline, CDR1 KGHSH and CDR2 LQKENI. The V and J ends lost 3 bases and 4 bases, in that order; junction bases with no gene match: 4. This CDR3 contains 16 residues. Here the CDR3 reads CASSPPGLAGYNEQFF. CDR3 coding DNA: TGTGCCAGCTCACCGCCGGGACTAGCGGGTTACAATGAGCAGTTCTTC.

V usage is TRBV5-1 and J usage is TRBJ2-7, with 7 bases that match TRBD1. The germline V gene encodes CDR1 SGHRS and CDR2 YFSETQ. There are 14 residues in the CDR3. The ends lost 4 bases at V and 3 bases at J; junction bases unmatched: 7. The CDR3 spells CASSPLDRVYEQYF. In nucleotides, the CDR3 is TGCGCCAGCAGCCCCCTCGACAGGGTCTACGAGCAGTACTTC.

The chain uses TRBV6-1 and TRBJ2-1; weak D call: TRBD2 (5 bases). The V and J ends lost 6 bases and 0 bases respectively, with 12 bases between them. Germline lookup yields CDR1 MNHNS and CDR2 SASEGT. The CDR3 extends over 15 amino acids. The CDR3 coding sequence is TGTGCCAGCAGCCGCAGCGGTACCTCCTACAATGAGCAGTTCTTC. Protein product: CASSRSGTSYNEQFF.

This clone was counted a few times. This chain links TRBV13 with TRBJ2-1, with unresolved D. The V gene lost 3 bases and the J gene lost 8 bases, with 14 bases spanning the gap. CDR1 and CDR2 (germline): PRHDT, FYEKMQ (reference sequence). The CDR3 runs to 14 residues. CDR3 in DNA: TGTGCCAGCAGCTTCGTACGGTCTATCGATGAGCAGTTCTTC. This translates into CASSFVRSIDEQFF.